This TCR beta chain derives from a study of T cell responses to AZD1222 COVID-19 vaccine. About the study: Investigators merged groups given second doses at roughly 4 or roughly 12 weeks.

Sequencing used immunoSEQ multiplex PCR; TCRdb keeps in-frame clones, though not all of them. The sample yields 150,000 to 200,000 clones, 92% seen once. In regard to this clone: Its matching antigen is unknown.

Looked up from germline, CDR1 is SGHDT and CDR2 is YYEEEE. The CDR3 extends over 11 amino acids. Between the trimmed V and J ends, which lost 1 base and 8 bases, there was a span of 4 bases. Whole-study findings and limits: Rises in breadth and depth of Spike-specific TCRs came after two AZD1222 doses. Recipients of AZD1222 seropositive at baseline numbered only 6 or 7.

This chain links TRBV5-6 with TRBJ1-3, with D uncertain. This TCR came from an adult in good health. Sequencing was performed on peripheral blood, taken on day 0 of AZD1222 vaccination. DNA for the CDR3: TGTGCCAGCAGCTTGAAAGACACCATATATTTT. Amino acid sequence: CASSLKDTIYF. The full variable domain, with the rest looked up from reference TRBV5-6 and TRBJ1-3, is DAGVTQSPTHLIKTRGQQVTLRCSPKSGHDTVSWYQQALGQGPQFIFQYYEEEERQRGNFPDRFSGHQFPNYSSELNVNALLLGDSALYLCASSLKDTIYFGEGSWLTVV.